This T cell receptor (beta chain) comes out of a study of blood T cell repertoires in COVID-19. About the study: From the United States, Italy and Spain came samples of acute and convalescent COVID-19. PBMCs, B-cell-depleted T cells, or T cells provided the cDNA or gDNA that made up the material.

The ends lost 0 bases at V and 0 bases at J; junction bases unmatched: 7. Per germline, CDR1 SGHRS and CDR2 YFSETQ. The CDR3 loop spans 17 amino acids. In the authors' methods: For nucleated cells, counts were estimated from reference gene primer amplification. The protocol was immunoSEQ multiplex PCR, while the TCRdb copy is restricted to in-frame clones and leaves out a portion. V, J and clone size are taken as reported in that table, and D and trimming were inferred from the DNA itself. The sample lists roughly 99,000 clones, about three quarters occurring once. The sequence derives from a man aged 65 to 79 with acute or convalescent COVID-19. Sequenced input: peripheral blood. The rearrangement joins TRBV5-1 to TRBJ2-5, with 8 bases identical to TRBD1. CDR3 DNA sequence: TGCGCCAGCAGCTTGGCCAGGGGGCTTCTGTACCAAGAGACCCAGTACTTC. Protein sequence: CASSLARGLLYQETQYF.